A selection of T cell receptor beta chains follows, all from one sample in a study of CD8+ T cells in alopecia areata. TCRdb's table, derived via immunoSEQ multiplex PCR, lists solely in-frame clones and lacks some. The sample shows about 150,000 clones, more than 45% of them seen only once. Material for sequencing was CD4+ T cells sorted from blood. The source of these receptors is a human donor with alopecia areata. The CDR3 runs from the conserved cysteine through the conserved F or W. The order of the fields is V gene, J gene, clone size, D gene, CDR3 DNA, CDR3 protein. The D gene is left open where the match is weak. Size is stated for part of the rows, as once, few or many counts, or as a class when the clone is expanded.

>TRBV29-1|TRBJ2-1|NA|NA
TGCAGCGTTGAATTACTGAGCGGGCATAGCTCCTACAATGAGCAGTTCTTC
CSVELLSGHSSYNEQFF
>TRBV30|TRBJ2-2|NA|NA
TGTGCCTGGAGTGCAGGCTGGGTTACCGGGGAGCTGTTTTTT
CAWSAGWVTGELFF
>TRBV5-6|TRBJ2-1|NA|TRBD2
TGTGCCAGCAGCCTCACCCTTAGCGGGAGGGGATCCTACAATGAGCAGTTCTTC
CASSLTLSGRGSYNEQFF
>TRBV4-2|TRBJ2-1|NA|NA
TGTGCCAGCAGCCAAGTTGGGAGCAATGAGCAGTTCTTC
CASSQVGSNEQFF
>TRBV9|TRBJ1-1|NA|TRBD1
TGTGCCAGCACCAGGGACAGATTGAACACTGAAGCTTTCTTT
CASTRDRLNTEAFF
>TRBV6-5|TRBJ2-3|once|NA
TGTGCCAGCAAAAGGAGTAGCACAGATACGCAGTATTTT
CASKRSSTDTQYF
>TRBV7-3|TRBJ1-2|NA|NA
TGTGCCAGCAGCTTAAGGGGGCAAGAAGATGGCTACACCTTC
CASSLRGQEDGYTF
>TRBV5-6|TRBJ2-5|NA|NA
TGTGCCAGCAGCCCGGCGGACCAAGAGACCCAGTACTTC
CASSPADQETQYF
>TRBV10-3|TRBJ2-5|few|NA
TGTGCCATCAGTGTGGGGGCCCAGGAGACCCAGTACTTC
CAISVGAQETQYF
>TRBV29-1|TRBJ2-2|NA|NA
TGCAGCGCCGGGAGTGGGGAGCTGTTTTTT
CSAGSGELFF
>TRBV29-1|TRBJ1-3|NA|NA
TGCAGCGTTGTAGGGGTGGGAAACACCATATATTTT
CSVVGVGNTIYF
>TRBV2|TRBJ1-1|NA|NA
TGTGCCAGCAGTTATTCTCAGGGGTTGAACACTGAAGCTTTCTTT
CASSYSQGLNTEAFF
>TRBV5-6|TRBJ2-5|NA|NA
TGTGCCAGCAGCTTGGGCGGGCTAGCTGAGACCCAGTACTTC
CASSLGGLAETQYF
>TRBV29-1|TRBJ2-3|NA|TRBD2
TGCAGCGTTGCTAGCGGAAGCACAGATACGCAGTATTTT
CSVASGSTDTQYF
>TRBV6-5|TRBJ2-5|NA|NA
TGTGCCAGCAGTTACCGGACAAGCCAAGAGACCCAGTACTTC
CASSYRTSQETQYF
>TRBV5-4|TRBJ2-1|NA|TRBD2
TGTGCCAGCAGTTCTGCCCTAGCGGGAGGGCTTGAGCAGTTCTTC
CASSSALAGGLEQFF
>TRBV29-1|TRBJ2-5|NA|NA
TGCAGCACGGGACTCGCTTATGAGACCCAGTACTTC
CSTGLAYETQYF
>TRBV27|TRBJ2-7|NA|TRBD1
TGTGCCAGCAGAGACGGGACAGGGGTCGAGCAGTACTTC
CASRDGTGVEQYF
>TRBV6-6|TRBJ2-3|few|TRBD1
TGTGCCAGCAGTTACGACAGGGGAACAGATACGCAGTATTTT
CASSYDRGTDTQYF
>TRBV27|TRBJ2-4|once|NA
TGTGCCAGCAGTTTACTAGCCAAAAACATTCAGTACTTC
CASSLLAKNIQYF
>TRBV29-1|TRBJ2-2|few|NA
TGCAGCGTTGGAGCTGCCACCGGGGAGCTGTTTTTT
CSVGAATGELFF
>TRBV28|TRBJ2-5|few|NA
TGTGCCAGCAGTTCGGGTTTGTGGGGACTGACCCAGTACTTC
CASSSGLWGLTQYF
>TRBV7-9|TRBJ1-2|NA|NA
TGTGCCAGCAGCTTAGACGGACTCTATGGCTACACCTTC
CASSLDGLYGYTF
>TRBV28|TRBJ1-2|NA|TRBD1
TGTGCCAGCACCCCCGACAGGGGGCATTATTATGGCTACACCTTC
CASTPDRGHYYGYTF
>TRBV5-1|TRBJ1-2|NA|NA
TGCGCCAGCTCACAATTCGTAGGGGCTTCTAACTATGGCTACACCTTC
CASSQFVGASNYGYTF
>TRBV29-1|TRBJ2-3|few|NA
TGCAGCGCCAACAACCCAGGACATCGCAACACAGATACGCAGTATTTT
CSANNPGHRNTDTQYF
>TRBV30|TRBJ2-3|NA|NA
TGTGCCTGGAACAGATTCATCACAGATACGCAGTATTTT
CAWNRFITDTQYF
>TRBV14|TRBJ2-7|NA|NA
TGTGCCAGCAGCCAAGAAGAGTGGTACGAGCAGTACTTC
CASSQEEWYEQYF
>TRBV29-1|TRBJ2-7|NA|NA
TGCAGCGTCAGGGGTACAGCCTACGAGCAGTACTTC
CSVRGTAYEQYF
>TRBV7-2|TRBJ2-7|NA|NA
TGTGCCAGCAGCCGATCCTACGAGCAGTACTTC
CASSRSYEQYF
>TRBV6-1|TRBJ2-1|NA|TRBD2
TGTGCCAGCAGTGGTGGGACTAGCGGGAGTCTTGAGCAGTTCTTC
CASSGGTSGSLEQFF
>TRBV29-1|TRBJ1-2|NA|NA
TGCAGCTTCAGTACAGGGTATGGCTACACCTTC
CSFSTGYGYTF
>TRBV4-2|TRBJ2-7|NA|NA
TGTGCCAGCAGCCAAGATAGGGACGAGCAGTACTTC
CASSQDRDEQYF
>TRBV19|TRBJ2-7|NA|TRBD1
TGTGCCAGCGGGGACAGCCTATACGAGCAGTACTTC
CASGDSLYEQYF
>TRBV2|TRBJ2-4|NA|NA
TGTGCCAGCAACGGACAAGACAGGACACCAAACATTCAGTACTTC
CASNGQDRTPNIQYF
>TRBV4-1|TRBJ2-7|NA|NA
TGCGCCAGCAGCCAAGCTTTAGACAGTTCCTACGAGCAGTACTTC
CASSQALDSSYEQYF
>TRBV6-5|TRBJ1-2|few|NA
TGTGCCAGCAGTTACACAACAGGCGGCTACACCTTC
CASSYTTGGYTF
>TRBV10-2|TRBJ1-2|few|TRBD1
TGCGCCAGCACTGCGACAGGGGGCGTGTATGGCTACACCTTC
CASTATGGVYGYTF